The following is a T cell receptor beta chain sequence with its context. The target antigen is unknown. The data originate from a study of shared clonotypes between healthy human individuals. Looking at the study overall: Donors consisted of two women and three men between 18 and 49.

Evenly divided among several immunoSEQ plates was the genomic DNA of each subset. Clones were sequenced by immunoSEQ multiplex PCR, and TCRdb holds only the in-frame ones, with some missing. The data show about 2,200,000 clones, about 92% seen once. Overall study findings and caveats: On the whole, naive subsets had larger estimated richness than memory subsets had. Rarefaction revealed incomplete sorted-subset sequencing despite large depth.

Per germline, CDR1 LNHDA and CDR2 SQIVND (reference sequence). The CDR3 is made up of 15 amino acids. V lost 7 bases to trimming and J lost 0 bases, with 13 bases between them. Cells designated naive CD8 were CD45RO-negative and were positively selected for CCR7, with terminally differentiated effector memory CD45RA+ cells excluded. This sequence originates from a man younger than 30 in good health. Some clones in this sample may be carry-over from other donors' samples. Specimen: naive CD8+ T cells from PBMCs. V is TRBV19 and J is TRBJ2-1; D unresolved. CDR3 protein: CASTPGATSYNEQFF. CDR3 sequence (DNA): TGTGCCAGTACCCCAGGAGCGACCTCCTACAATGAGCAGTTCTTC.